These 10 T cell receptor beta chains were sequenced from one sample in a study of blood T cells in healthy people across ages. It was with a sample-barcoded 5' primer and a J-beta primer mix that a second PCR of about 6 to 12 cycles was run. Each CDR3 protein is one row after TCRdb ran MiXCR on the 5' RACE reads. This table holds some 1,800,000 distinct CDR3 sequences, roughly two fifths found once. The sequencing sample was made of blood. The receptors here all came from a human donor in good health.

The rearrangement uses TRBV7-2 and TRBJ1-5; TRBD1 matches 7 bases. V gave up 5 bases and J gave up 1 base; unmatched junction bases: 5. Germline CDR1 reads SGHTA; CDR2 reads FQGNSA. The CDR3 sequence is 15 residues long. The CDR3 DNA follows: TGTGCCAGCAGCGCGGGACAGCAAAGCAATCAGCCCCAGCATTTT. This encodes CASSAGQQSNQPQHF.

In DNA form, the CDR3 reads TGTGCCACCAGCTCCAGGGGGGGCTACACCTTC. This translates into CATSSRGGYTF. This chain joins TRBV15 and TRBJ1-2; 7 nucleotides align to TRBD1. Losses at the gene ends were 5 bases for V and 8 bases for J; bases not matched to a gene: 2. Germline assignment: CDR1 LNHNV and CDR2 YYDKDF (reference sequence). This CDR3 is 11 amino acids long.

The chain combines TRBV5-1 with TRBJ2-1; D uncertain. The CDR3 runs to 13 residues. Germline lookup yields CDR1 SGHRS and CDR2 YFSETQ. The V end was cut by 0 bases, the J end by 8 bases, with 9 bases between. The chain's CDR3 is CASSLGQVDEQFF. CDR3 nucleotide sequence: TGCGCCAGCAGCTTGGGTCAGGTCGATGAGCAGTTCTTC.

Turning to this clonotype: A read error may account for a junction end that differs from germline. This sequence joins TRBV7-9 and TRBJ2-1; the D gene is possibly TRBD2 (7 bases). Germline loops: CDR1 SEHNR, CDR2 FQNEAQ (reference sequence). The CDR3 contains 14 residues. CDR3 sequence: CASSFSGGAWEQFF. The DNA for the CDR3 is TGTGCCAGTAGCTTCAGTGGGGGGGCCTGGGAGCAGTTCTTC.

The chain joins TRBV12-3 or TRBV12-4 to TRBJ1-6; unclear D gene. V was cut by 7 bases and J by 7 bases, with 11 bases left in between. The CDR3 is 13 amino acids. The CDR3 region is CASTTSLNSPLHF. The CDR3 coding sequence is TGTGCCAGCACTACCTCGCTGAATTCACCCCTCCACTTT.

CDR3 in amino acids: CSVIGTGTFYEQYF. CDR3 DNA: TGCAGCGTTATCGGGACAGGGACCTTCTACGAGCAGTACTTC. The J gene is TRBJ2-4, the V gene TRBV29-1; 9 bases match TRBD1. The DNA matches TRBJ2-7 better at its end, which makes the J call doubtful. CDR1 and CDR2 (germline): SQVTM, ANQGSEA. The CDR3 covers 14 residues.

This clonotype was seen a few times. The chain carries TRBV4-2 and TRBJ2-1, with 8 bases identical to TRBD1. CDR3 length: 14 amino acids. The junction had 4 bases not matched to a gene; V was cut back by 3 bases and J by 6 bases. Germline V gene lookup returns CDR1 LGHNA and CDR2 YNFKEQ. CDR3 bases: TGTGCCAGCAGCCAGACAGGGGAGATCAATGAGCAGTTCTTC. Its translation is CASSQTGEINEQFF.

This clonotype was seen more than once but under ten times. V usage is TRBV7-9 and J usage is TRBJ2-7; D perhaps matches TRBD1 (5 bases). Matching the DNA end better, TRBJ2-5 makes the J call doubtful. Germline CDR1 and CDR2: SEHNR and FQNEAQ (reference sequence). The CDR3 spans 14 residues. The CDR3 DNA reads as TGTGCCAGCAGCTTAGAACAGGATGGGGAGACCCAGTACTTC. Translation: CASSLEQDGETQYF.

This clonotype came up a few times. The genes are TRBV12-3 or TRBV12-4 and TRBJ2-1; the D is unclear. Trimming removed 7 bases from V and 4 bases from J, with 14 bases in between. The CDR3 consists of 14 residues. The CDR3 protein is CASTEGVAYNEQFF. CDR3 coding DNA: TGTGCCAGCACAGAAGGAGTCGCGTACAATGAGCAGTTCTTC.

V gene TRBV18 combines with J gene TRBJ1-5; a weak D match, TRBD1 (5 bases). CDR3 length: 15 amino acids. The germline V and J ends were trimmed by 4 bases and 2 bases, with 12 bases remaining between them. Looked up from germline, CDR1 is KGHSH and CDR2 is LQKENI. In DNA form, the CDR3 reads TGTGCCAGCTCACGAGAAGGGGAGCGCAATCAGCCCCAGCATTTT. This gives the protein CASSREGERNQPQHF. Full variable domain (remainder filled in from reference TRBV18 and TRBJ1-5): NAGVMQNPRHLVRRRGQEARLRCSPMKGHSHVYWYRQLPEEGLKFMVYLQKENIIDESGMPKERFSAEFPKEGPSILRIQQVVRGDSAAYFCASSREGERNQPQHFGDGTRLSIL.